This TCR beta chain comes out of a study of tissue T cells after allogeneic stem cell transplantation (dated by TCRdb to between 2020 and 2023). In terms of the full investigation: The study profiled TCR beta repertoires across many tissues from research autopsies of patients with and without GVHD, plus mouse models of GVHD. On the human side, the study was prospective and observational, with no blinding or randomization.

This specimen's time point label, interpreted: mouse harvest day 7 after allogeneic transplant. Each mouse graft, delivered by tail vein injection, combined 10^6 splenic CD5+ T cells with 10^7 T-cell-depleted bone marrow cells. To model GVHD in mice, a major MHC-mismatch B6 (H2b) into BALB/c (H2d) model was used, and tissues were profiled at day 7 or 14. On day 7 or 14 post-transplant, mouse tissues and retro-orbital blood were harvested with separate sterile tools for each animal, and livers were flushed before harvest. Before genomic DNA isolation with the DNeasy Blood & Tissue Kit, mouse tissues were minced using razor blades in buffered saline. The method behind the library was the immunoSEQ multiplex PCR assay. Adaptive Biotechnologies performed the TCRbeta CDR3 sequencing at survey depth and reported CDR3 sequences, V/J genes, productive frequency and template counts. Amplification of TCR beta CDR3 regions started from genomic DNA instead of RNA. As for the authors' bioinformatics: Jensen-Shannon divergence was used to quantify pairwise repertoire overlap between tissues, with a value of 1 indicating complete divergence and a value of 0 indicating identical repertoires. Tissues were clustered by single-linkage agglomerative hierarchical clustering of pairwise JSD values, and the clustering results were displayed as dendrograms. All patient samples were analyzed with GLIPH2 using simulation_depth 1000, kmer_min_depth 3 and cdr3_length_cutoff 8, and only groups containing more than two unique CDR3s were kept. A standardized tissue-overlap score extrapolated Jaccard GLIPH-group overlap across patients to a standard repertoire size of 1000 clones. To look at how diversity was associated with clinical or experimental variables, linear mixed-effect models were used, with tissue treated as a fixed effect and individual treated as a random effect. In its TCRdb copy, this immuneACCESS table keeps in-frame sequences only and misses some clones. Where compared with another copy, unresolved V genes explain less than half of these, and the others have no known cause. The V and J calls and clone size come from that table; D and trimming were worked out from the DNA. The sample table records around 8,700 clones; approximately 47% of these occur just once. Roughly 1.5% of the sample lies in the top ten.

The CDR3 numbers 15 residues from cysteine through phenylalanine. Of the CDR3's DNA, 42 bases were read; they are in frame from base 1. Deletion took 5 bases off V and 3 bases off J, with a span of 13 bases between the germline ends. From a lookup of the germline V gene (reference sequence), CDR1 and CDR2 are KGHPV and FQNQEV. For this clone: Its cognate antigen has yet to be identified. Gene names, together with germline sequences, are murine for this receptor. The missing CDR3 end, 1 residue past where the read stops, is filled in from the germline J gene.

The paper's findings and limits, for the study overall: In both patients and mice, T cells from blood and spleen picked up only a limited part of the TCR repertoire that was detected in tissues. Sampling depth was acknowledged as a limitation, and the patient cohort was both small and clinically heterogeneous. Few T cell clones were found to be shared across patients, but shared repertoire signatures across patients were revealed in a tissue-specific fashion by motif-based clustering. Within patients, how anatomically similar tissues were was a major factor shaping TCR repertoire composition, regardless of disease or transplant status. Which tissue TCRs were alloreactive or antigen-specific was not determined in the study, and some clones might have been persisting host cells.

The source of this sequence is a female BALB/c mouse given C57BL/6 T cells with graft-versus-host disease after an allogeneic hematopoietic cell transplant. The sequenced sample consisted of skin. The V and J segments used are TRBV26 and TRBJ1-4; matching of 5 bases hints at TRBD1 as the D gene. The CDR3 sequence is CASSGNGGTNERLFF. Partial CDR3 DNA: TGTGCCAGCAGTGGGAACGGGGGGACCAACGAAAGATTATTT.